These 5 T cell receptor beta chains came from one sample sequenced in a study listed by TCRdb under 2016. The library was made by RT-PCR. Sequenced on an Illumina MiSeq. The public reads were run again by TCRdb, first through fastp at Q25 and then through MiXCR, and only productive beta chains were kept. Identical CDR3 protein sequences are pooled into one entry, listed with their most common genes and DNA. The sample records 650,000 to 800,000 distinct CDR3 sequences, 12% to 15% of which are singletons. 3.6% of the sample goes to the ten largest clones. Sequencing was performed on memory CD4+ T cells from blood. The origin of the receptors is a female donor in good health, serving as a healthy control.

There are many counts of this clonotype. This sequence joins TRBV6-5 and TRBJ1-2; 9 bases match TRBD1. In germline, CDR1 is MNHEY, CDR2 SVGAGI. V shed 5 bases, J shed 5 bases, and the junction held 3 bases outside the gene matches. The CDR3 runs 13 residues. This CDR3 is CASSGDREYGYTF. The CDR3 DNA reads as TGTGCCAGCAGTGGGGACAGGGAGTATGGCTACACCTTC.

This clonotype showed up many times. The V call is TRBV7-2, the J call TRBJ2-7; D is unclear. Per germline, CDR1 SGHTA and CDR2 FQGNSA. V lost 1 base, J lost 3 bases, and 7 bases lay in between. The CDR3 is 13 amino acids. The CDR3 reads CASSLVQRYEQYF. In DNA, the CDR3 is TGTGCCAGCAGCTTAGTACAGCGCTACGAGCAGTACTTC.

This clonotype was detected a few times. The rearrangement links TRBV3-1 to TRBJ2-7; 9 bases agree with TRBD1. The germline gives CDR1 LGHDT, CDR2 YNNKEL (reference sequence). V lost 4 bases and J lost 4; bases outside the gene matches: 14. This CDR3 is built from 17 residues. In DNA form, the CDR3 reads TGTGCCAGCAGCCTTGGCCGGCCGGGACAGGGATCTTACGAGCAGTACTTC. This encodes CASSLGRPGQGSYEQYF.

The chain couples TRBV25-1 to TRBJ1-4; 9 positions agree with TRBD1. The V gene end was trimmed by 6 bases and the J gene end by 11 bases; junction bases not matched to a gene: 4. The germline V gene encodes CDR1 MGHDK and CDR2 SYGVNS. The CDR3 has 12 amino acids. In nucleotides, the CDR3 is TGTGCCAGCAGCCCGGGACAGGGCAAACTGTTTTTT. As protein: CASSPGQGKLFF.

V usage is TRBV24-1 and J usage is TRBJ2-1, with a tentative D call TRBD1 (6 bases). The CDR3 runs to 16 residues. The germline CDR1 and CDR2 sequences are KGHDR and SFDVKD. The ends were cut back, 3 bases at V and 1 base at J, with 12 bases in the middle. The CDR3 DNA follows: TGTGCCACCAGTGATGCCGGGACACTATCCTACAATGAGCAGTTCTTC. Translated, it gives CATSDAGTLSYNEQFF.